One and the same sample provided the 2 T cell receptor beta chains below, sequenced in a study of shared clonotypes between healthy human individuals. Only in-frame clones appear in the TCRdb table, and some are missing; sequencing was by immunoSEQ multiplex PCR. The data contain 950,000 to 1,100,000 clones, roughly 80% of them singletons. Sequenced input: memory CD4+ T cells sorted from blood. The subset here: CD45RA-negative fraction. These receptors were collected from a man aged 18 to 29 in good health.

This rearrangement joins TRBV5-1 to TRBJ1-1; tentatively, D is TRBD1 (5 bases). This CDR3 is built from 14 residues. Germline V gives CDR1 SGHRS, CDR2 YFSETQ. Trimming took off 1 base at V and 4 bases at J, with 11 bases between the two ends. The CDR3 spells CASSLNQGGTEAFF. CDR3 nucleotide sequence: TGCGCCAGCAGCTTGAACCAGGGTGGCACTGAAGCTTTCTTT.

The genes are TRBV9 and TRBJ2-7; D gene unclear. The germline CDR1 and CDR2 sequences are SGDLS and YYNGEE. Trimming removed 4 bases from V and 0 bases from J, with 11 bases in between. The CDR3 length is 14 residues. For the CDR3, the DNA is TGTGCCAGCAGCCTTTTGGGCGGCTCCTACGAGCAGTACTTC. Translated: CASSLLGGSYEQYF.